Following are 27 T cell receptor beta chains from one sample sequenced in a study of technical replicates of blood from a handful of donors. Sequencing used immunoSEQ multiplex PCR; TCRdb keeps in-frame clones, though not all of them. Of tens of thousands of clones listed, over 75% are singletons. What was sequenced was PBMCs. The receptors derive from a human donor in good health. Some clones in this sample may be carry-over from other donors' samples.

The sample holds one count of this clone. The chain employs TRBV2 and TRBJ2-7; TRBD1 matches 7 bases. Germline assignment: CDR1 SNHLY and CDR2 FYNNEI. The trim removed 6 bases at V and 9 bases at J, leaving 8 bases unmatched. The length of the CDR3 is 12 residues. The CDR3, as DNA: TGTGCCAGCAGCGACAGGGCTCGGGGGCAGTACTTC. Encoded protein: CASSDRARGQYF. The variable domain in full, with the rest retrieved from reference TRBV2 and TRBJ2-7, is EPEVTQTPSHQVTQMGQEVILRCVPISNHLYFYWYRQILGQKVEFLVSFYNNEISEKSEIFDDQFSVERPDGSNFTLKIRSTKLEDSAMYFCASSDRARGQYFGPGTRLTVT.

The chain joins TRBV6-1 to TRBJ2-7; no firm D call. This CDR3 contains 16 residues. In germline, CDR1 is MNHNS, CDR2 SASEGT. V was cut by 2 bases and J by 2 bases, with 16 bases left in between. The CDR3 protein is CASSESIVEPPYEQYF. DNA for the CDR3: TGTGCCAGCAGTGAATCTATTGTCGAACCCCCCTACGAGCAGTACTTC.

The rearrangement joins TRBV7-8 to TRBJ2-1, with 11 nucleotides matching TRBD2. Germline lookup yields CDR1 SGHVS and CDR2 FQNEAQ. This CDR3 region has 15 residues. J gave up 1 base and V 8 bases, and 4 bases lay outside the gene matches. The CDR3 loop reads CASGRLAGSYNEQFF. The CDR3 coding sequence is TGTGCCAGCGGAAGACTAGCGGGGTCCTACAATGAGCAGTTCTTC.

V gene TRBV4-2 combines with J gene TRBJ2-4, with 9 bases matching TRBD2. Germline assignment: CDR1 LGHNA and CDR2 YNFKEQ. With V trimmed by 0 bases and J by 0 bases, 9 bases remained unmatched. CDR3 length: 19 amino acids. Written as DNA, the CDR3 is TGTGCCAGCAGCCAAGATAGCGGCGGGGGGGCACCAGCCAAAAACATTCAGTACTTC. It encodes CASSQDSGGGAPAKNIQYF.

V and J are TRBV19 and TRBJ2-6; 7 bases are a match to TRBD1. Germline CDR1 reads LNHDA; CDR2 reads SQIVND (reference sequence). The CDR3 extends over 15 amino acids. The trim removed 5 bases at V and 3 bases at J, leaving 4 bases unmatched. CDR3 nucleotide sequence: TGTGCCAGTAGTCCAGGGGGTAGTGGGGCCAACGTCCTGACTTTC. Protein product: CASSPGGSGANVLTF.

The gene calls are TRBV7-2 and TRBJ1-6; the D is unclear. The CDR3 runs 15 residues. Germline assignment: CDR1 SGHTA and CDR2 FQGNSA. Trimming cost V 5 bases and J 7 bases, with 15 bases left between them. CDR3 nucleotides: TGTGCCAGCAGCCCCCAGGTGTTCCCGAATTCACCCCTCCACTTT. Translation gives CASSPQVFPNSPLHF. Based on the CDR3 plus reference TRBV7-2 and TRBJ1-6, the full variable domain is GAGVSQSPSNKVTEKGKDVELRCDPISGHTALYWYRQSLGQGLEFLIYFQGNSAPDKSGLPSDRFSAERTGGSVSTLTIQRTQQEDSAVYLCASSPQVFPNSPLHFGNGTRLTVT.

The V gene is TRBV2, the J gene TRBJ1-2; TRBD1 matches at 8 bases. Germline assignment: CDR1 SNHLY and CDR2 FYNNEI. CDR3 size: 13 residues. The V gene end was trimmed by 11 bases and the J gene end by 1 base; junction bases not matched to a gene: 6. CDR3 region: CACTGGFNYGYTF. Written as DNA, the CDR3 is TGTGCCTGCACAGGGGGATTTAACTATGGCTACACCTTC.

The CDR3 DNA sequence: TGTGCCAGCAGCCTTACAACGGGGTTCTACGAGCAGTACTTC. This sequence encodes CASSLTTGFYEQYF. V usage is TRBV9 and J usage is TRBJ2-7, with D perhaps matching TRBD2 (5 bases). Germline V gene data show CDR1 as SGDLS and CDR2 as YYNGEE. CDR3 length: 14 amino acids. Trimming pared 4 bases from V and 3 bases from J, leaving 14 bases between.

The genes are TRBV11-3 and TRBJ2-2; 8 bases agree with TRBD2. Germline lookup yields CDR1 SGHNT and CDR2 YENEEA. CDR3 length: 15 amino acids. V trimming: 1 base; J trimming: 6 bases; junction bases outside the gene matches: 4. This chain's CDR3 is CASSLAAGVAGELFF. The CDR3 DNA follows: TGTGCCAGCAGCTTAGCAGCGGGAGTAGCCGGGGAGCTGTTTTTT.

This chain joins TRBV25-1 and TRBJ2-7; tentatively, D is TRBD2 (5 bases). The CDR3 contains 16 residues. Germline V gene lookup returns CDR1 MGHDK and CDR2 SYGVNS. V was shortened by 6 bases and J by 3 bases, with 21 bases between the two germline ends. The CDR3 here is CASSPPPRRIVYEQYF. In DNA form, the CDR3 reads TGTGCCAGCAGCCCCCCGCCCCGGAGGATAGTCTACGAGCAGTACTTC.

A single count supports this clone. This chain uses TRBV7-2 with TRBJ2-3, with TRBD2 matching over 15 bases. J gave up 5 bases and V 5 bases, and 5 bases lay outside the gene matches. CDR3 length equals 16 residues. From germline, CDR1 is SGHTA and CDR2 FQGNSA. This chain's CDR3 is CASSPGTSGRIDTQYF. CDR3 DNA sequence: TGTGCCAGCAGCCCGGGGACTAGCGGGAGGATAGATACGCAGTATTTT. The full variable domain, its missing parts supplied by reference TRBV7-2 and TRBJ2-3, is GAGVSQSPSNKVTEKGKDVELRCDPISGHTALYWYRQSLGQGLEFLIYFQGNSAPDKSGLPSDRFSAERTGGSVSTLTIQRTQQEDSAVYLCASSPGTSGRIDTQYFGPGTRLTVL.

The chain couples TRBV7-2 to TRBJ2-7; the match to TRBD2 covers 10 bases. CDR3 length equals 15 residues. The V gene's germline CDR1 is SGHTA and CDR2 FQGNSA. V was pared by 6 bases and J by 1 base, with 6 bases of the junction left unmatched. CDR3 nucleotide sequence: TGTGCCAGCAGGCCGTCTAGCGGGGGTTCCTACGAGCAGTACTTC. Translated: CASRPSSGGSYEQYF.

This chain links TRBV6-6 with TRBJ1-2; tentatively, D is TRBD1 (6 bases). The CDR3 contains 14 residues. In germline, CDR1 is MNHNY, CDR2 SVGAGI (reference sequence). Trimming pared 0 bases from V and 4 bases from J, leaving 9 bases between. CDR3 DNA: TGTGCCAGCAGTTACTCGGACAGCACCTATGGCTACACCTTC. It codes for CASSYSDSTYGYTF.

The rearrangement uses TRBV7-2 and TRBJ2-5, with 9 bases identical to TRBD1. V lost 4 bases to trimming and J lost 5 bases; unmatched junction nucleotides: 14. Germline V gene sequence: CDR1 SGHTA, CDR2 FQGNSA. The CDR3 spans 17 residues. The CDR3 nucleotides read TGTGCCAGCAGCTCTCTAATCACCGGGACAGGGTACGAGACCCAGTACTTC. Encoded protein: CASSSLITGTGYETQYF.

V usage is TRBV5-4 and J usage is TRBJ1-2; D is ambiguous. Germline CDR1 is SGHNT and CDR2 is YYREEE (reference sequence). V was cut by 1 base and J by 7 bases, with 11 bases left in between. The CDR3 spans 13 residues. As DNA, the CDR3 is TGTGCCAGCAGCTTGTTCTCCGGAGTTGGCTACACCTTC. Translated, it gives CASSLFSGVGYTF. Full variable domain (missing parts from reference TRBV5-4 and TRBJ1-2): ETGVTQSPTHLIKTRGQQVTLRCSSQSGHNTVSWYQQALGQGPQFIFQYYREEENGRGNFPPRFSGLQFPNYSSELNVNALELDDSALYLCASSLFSGVGYTFGSGTRLTVV.

The V and J genes are TRBV13 and TRBJ2-3, with 7 bases matching TRBD1. The CDR3 has 13 residues. Germline-derived CDR1 and CDR2 are PRHDT and FYEKMQ (reference sequence). CDR3 coding DNA: TGTGTATCTAGGGACAGAAGCACAGATACGCAGTATTTT. As protein: CVSRDRSTDTQYF.

V gene TRBV7-6 combines with J gene TRBJ1-2; a weak D match, TRBD1 (5 bases). Germline CDR1 reads SGHVS; CDR2 reads FNYEAQ. The CDR3 has 16 amino acids. V was shortened by 4 bases and J by 11 bases, with 26 bases between the two germline ends. CDR3 in DNA: TGTGCCAGCAGCTCCAACGACAGATTTGAACCCCTGCGGTACACCTTC. This codes for CASSSNDRFEPLRYTF.

The chain employs TRBV4-2 and TRBJ1-2; the D gene is possibly TRBD1 (6 bases). Trimming stripped 0 bases from V and 4 bases from J, with 15 bases between. CDR1 is LGHNA and CDR2 is YNFKEQ in the germline V gene. The CDR3 runs to 16 residues. The CDR3 DNA reads as TGTGCCAGCAGCCAAGATCCTCGGGCCAGGGGCTATGGCTACACCTTC. This encodes CASSQDPRARGYGYTF.

The chain is built from TRBV6-5 and TRBJ2-1; 9 nucleotides match TRBD2. After removal of 8 bases from V and 11 bases from J, the junction contained 10 bases not matched to a gene. The CDR3 is made up of 13 amino acids. The germline gives CDR1 MNHEY, CDR2 SVGAGI. In DNA form, the CDR3 reads TGTGCCAGCGGGACTAGCCATGACACAAAGCAGTTCTTC. Amino acids: CASGTSHDTKQFF.

The genes are TRBV4-2 and TRBJ2-7; no clear D gene. V was shortened by 0 bases and J by 2 bases, with 8 bases between the two germline ends. Germline CDR1 is LGHNA and CDR2 is YNFKEQ. The length of the CDR3 is 14 residues. This CDR3 is CASSQEFETYEQYF. CDR3 in DNA: TGTGCCAGCAGCCAAGAATTCGAGACCTACGAGCAGTACTTC.

This sequence joins TRBV19 and TRBJ2-7; 11 bases are a match to TRBD2. Trimming cost V 5 bases and J 2 bases; bases outside gene matches: 5. Looked up from germline, CDR1 is LNHDA and CDR2 is SQIVND (reference sequence). The length of the CDR3 is 15 residues. CDR3 nucleotides: TGTGCCAGTAGTTTGACTAGCGGGATAACCTACGAGCAGTACTTC. Its protein product is CASSLTSGITYEQYF.

This chain uses TRBV2 with TRBJ2-1; weak D call: TRBD1 (6 bases). CDR3 length: 13 residues. The germline V gene has CDR1 SNHLY and CDR2 FYNNEI. V lost 5 bases, J lost 6 bases, and 11 bases lay in between. CDR3 sequence: CASSNYRANEQFF. The CDR3 DNA follows: TGTGCCAGCAGTAATTACAGGGCCAATGAGCAGTTCTTC.

This rearrangement joins TRBV6-1 to TRBJ2-3; TRBD2 agrees at 8 bases. This CDR3 comprises 17 residues. The V and J ends lost 0 bases and 1 base, in that order; junction bases with no gene match: 6. In germline, CDR1 is MNHNS, CDR2 SASEGT. CDR3 DNA: TGTGCCAGCAGTGAAGCGTTAGCGGGGCCTCGCACAGATACGCAGTATTTT. It is translated as CASSEALAGPRTDTQYF.

The genes are TRBV4-2 and TRBJ1-4, with 9 positions matching TRBD1. Germline values: CDR1 LGHNA, CDR2 YNFKEQ. CDR3 length equals 16 residues. V lost 2 bases to trimming and J lost 7 bases; unmatched junction nucleotides: 8. The CDR3 sequence: CASSQIPGQGGEKLFF. In DNA, the CDR3 is TGTGCCAGCAGCCAAATACCGGGACAGGGCGGTGAAAAACTGTTTTTT.

This clone was counted only a few times. The genes are TRBV28 and TRBJ2-5; D is perhaps TRBD2 (5 bases). Germline V CDR1 and CDR2: MDHEN, SYDVKM. The CDR3 has 13 amino acids. Deletions cut 4 bases from V and 7 bases from J, with 13 bases between. The CDR3 is CASSSGTMGTQYF. CDR3 coding DNA: TGTGCCAGCAGTTCGGGAACGATGGGGACCCAGTACTTC. Looking up the rest from reference TRBV28 and TRBJ2-5 gives the full variable domain: DVKVTQSSRYLVKRTGEKVFLECVQDMDHENMFWYRQDPGLGLRLIYFSYDVKMKEKGDIPEGYSVSREKKERFSLILESASTNQTSMYLCASSSGTMGTQYFGPGTRLLVL.

The chain uses TRBV15 and TRBJ2-1; D uncertain. From germline, CDR1 is LNHNV and CDR2 YYDKDF (reference sequence). V lost 3 bases and J lost 7, with 7 bases in between. This CDR3 spans 12 amino acids. The CDR3 sequence: CATSRASNEQFF. DNA for the CDR3: TGTGCCACCAGCAGGGCTAGTAATGAGCAGTTCTTC.

The rearrangement links TRBV2 to TRBJ1-2; a possible D gene is TRBD1 (6 bases). V was clipped by 6 bases and J by 8 bases, with 28 bases between them. The CDR3 is 17 residues long. Germline loops: CDR1 SNHLY, CDR2 FYNNEI. The CDR3 region is CASRESSWGGSVGGYTF. The CDR3, as DNA: TGTGCCAGCAGAGAATCTTCTTGGGGGGGCTCGGTAGGAGGCTACACCTTC.